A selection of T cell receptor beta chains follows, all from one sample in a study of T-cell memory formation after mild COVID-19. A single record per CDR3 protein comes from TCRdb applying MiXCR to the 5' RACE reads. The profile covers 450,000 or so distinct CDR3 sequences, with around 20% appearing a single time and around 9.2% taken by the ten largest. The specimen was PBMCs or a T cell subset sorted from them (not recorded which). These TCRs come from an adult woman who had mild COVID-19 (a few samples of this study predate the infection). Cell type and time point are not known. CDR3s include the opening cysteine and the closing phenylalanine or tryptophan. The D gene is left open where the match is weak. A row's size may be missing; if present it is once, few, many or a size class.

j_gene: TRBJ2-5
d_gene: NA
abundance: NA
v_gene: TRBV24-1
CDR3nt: TGTGCCACCAGTGATTCTGGCCTAATGAAAAGGACCCAGTACTTC
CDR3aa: CATSDSGLMKRTQYF

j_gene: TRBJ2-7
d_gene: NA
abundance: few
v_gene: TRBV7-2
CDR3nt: TGTGCCAGCAGCTTGGTAGCGGCTGGAGAGCAGTACTTC
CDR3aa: CASSLVAAGEQYF

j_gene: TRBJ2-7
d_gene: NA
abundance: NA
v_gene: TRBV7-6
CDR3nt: TGTGCCAGCAGCTCTAGGGGGGGGCTAGACGAGCAGTACTTC
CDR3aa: CASSSRGGLDEQYF

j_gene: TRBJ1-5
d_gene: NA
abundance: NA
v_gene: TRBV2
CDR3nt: TGTGCCAGCAGCCACCCCGTCAGTGTTAATCAGCCCCAGCATTTT
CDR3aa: CASSHPVSVNQPQHF

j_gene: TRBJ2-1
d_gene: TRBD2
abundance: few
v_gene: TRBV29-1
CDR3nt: TGCAGCGTGGAAGGACTAGCGGGAGGGGAGCAGTTCTTC
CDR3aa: CSVEGLAGGEQFF

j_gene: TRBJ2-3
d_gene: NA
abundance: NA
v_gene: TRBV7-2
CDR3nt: TGTGCCAGCACCCCTAGTGTTTGGGGCACAGATACGCAGTATTTT
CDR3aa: CASTPSVWGTDTQYF

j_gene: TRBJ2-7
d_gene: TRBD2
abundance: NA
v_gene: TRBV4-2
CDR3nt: TGTGCCAGCAGCCCCGGGGGGGCTAGCGACCCATACGAGCAGTACTTC
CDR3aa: CASSPGGASDPYEQYF

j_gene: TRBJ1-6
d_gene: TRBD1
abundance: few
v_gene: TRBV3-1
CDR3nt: TGTGCCAGCAGCCAGGTAACCGGGACAGGGGGCTCACCCCTCCACTTT
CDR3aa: CASSQVTGTGGSPLHF

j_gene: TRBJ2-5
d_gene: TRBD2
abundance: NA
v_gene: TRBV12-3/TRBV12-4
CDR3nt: TGTGCCAGCAATCCTCGGGGCGGGGGTCAGGAGACCCAGTACTTC
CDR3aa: CASNPRGGGQETQYF

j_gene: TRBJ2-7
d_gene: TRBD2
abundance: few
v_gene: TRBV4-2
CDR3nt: TGTGCCAGCAGCCAAGATCGGGGACTAGCGGTCTACGAGCAGTACTTC
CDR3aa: CASSQDRGLAVYEQYF

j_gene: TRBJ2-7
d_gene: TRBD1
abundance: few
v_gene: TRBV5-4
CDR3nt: TGTGCCAGCAGCTTGGAAGGTTTAATTGGGACAGGGGTCAAGCAGTACTTC
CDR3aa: CASSLEGLIGTGVKQYF

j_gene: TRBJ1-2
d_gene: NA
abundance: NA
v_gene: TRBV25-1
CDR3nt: TGTGCCAGCAGTGAATTAGTAGGTGGCTACACCTTC
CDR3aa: CASSELVGGYTF

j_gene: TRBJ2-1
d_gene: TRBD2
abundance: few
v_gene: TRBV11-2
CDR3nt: TGTGCCAGCAGCAGACCGGGGCCAAGGACTAGATACAATGAGCAGTTCTTC
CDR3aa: CASSRPGPRTRYNEQFF

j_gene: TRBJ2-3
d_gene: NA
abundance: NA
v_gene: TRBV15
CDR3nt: TGTGCCACCAGCAGAGTTGAAACGAGCACAGATACGCAGTATTTT
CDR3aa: CATSRVETSTDTQYF

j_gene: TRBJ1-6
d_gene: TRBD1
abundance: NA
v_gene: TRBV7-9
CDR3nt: TGTGCCAGCAGCTTAGAAACAGGGGAGGGTTCACCCCTCCACTTT
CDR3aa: CASSLETGEGSPLHF

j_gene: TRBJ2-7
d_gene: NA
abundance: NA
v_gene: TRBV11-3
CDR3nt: TGTGCCAGCAGCTTAGATGTACAGCGGCCCTACTACGAGCAGTACTTC
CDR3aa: CASSLDVQRPYYEQYF

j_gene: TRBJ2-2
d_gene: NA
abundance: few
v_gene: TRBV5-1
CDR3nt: TGCGCCAGCAGCTTTGGTACCGGGGGGCTGAACACCGGGGAGCTGTTTTTT
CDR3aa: CASSFGTGGLNTGELFF

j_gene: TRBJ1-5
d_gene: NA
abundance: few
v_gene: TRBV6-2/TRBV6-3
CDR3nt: TGTGCCAGCATTTCCTGGGACACGTATCAGCCCCAGCATTTT
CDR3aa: CASISWDTYQPQHF

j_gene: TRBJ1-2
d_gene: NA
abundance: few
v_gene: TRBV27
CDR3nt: TGTGCCAGCAGTCGGACACTGAACTATGGCTACACCTTC
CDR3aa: CASSRTLNYGYTF

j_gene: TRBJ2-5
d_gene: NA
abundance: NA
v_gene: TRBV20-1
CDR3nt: TGCAGTGCTAGAGCTATGGTCAGTGTCCTCATCCAAGAGACCCAGTACTTC
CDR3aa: CSARAMVSVLIQETQYF

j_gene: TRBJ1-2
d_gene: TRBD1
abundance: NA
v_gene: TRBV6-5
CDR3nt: TGTGCCAGCAGTTACACGGGACAGGCGTATGGCTACACCTTC
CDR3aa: CASSYTGQAYGYTF

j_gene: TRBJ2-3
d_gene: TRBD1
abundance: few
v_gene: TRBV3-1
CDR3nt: TGTGCCAGCAGCCACGGTCAAGTACTCAGGGGGCACATGGATACGCAGTATTTT
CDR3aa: CASSHGQVLRGHMDTQYF

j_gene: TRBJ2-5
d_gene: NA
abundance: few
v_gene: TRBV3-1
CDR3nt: TGTGCCAGCAGCCAAGATGGAGCCCTCCGGGGCCAAGAGACCCAGTACTTC
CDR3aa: CASSQDGALRGQETQYF

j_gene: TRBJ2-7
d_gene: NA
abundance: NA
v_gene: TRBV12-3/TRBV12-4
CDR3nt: TGTGCCAGCAGTTTAATCGGTCTGAACTCCTACGAGCAGTACTTC
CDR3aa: CASSLIGLNSYEQYF

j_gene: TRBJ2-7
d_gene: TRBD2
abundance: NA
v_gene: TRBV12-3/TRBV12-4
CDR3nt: TGTGCCAGCAGTTCTAGCGGGGAACCCTACGAGCAGTACTTC
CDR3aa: CASSSSGEPYEQYF